Each of the 31 T cell receptor beta chains below was sequenced from the same sample in a study of cytomegalovirus exposure and HLA in healthy donors. The PCR was carried out with 60 Vbeta primers and 13 Jbeta primers. Sequencing used immunoSEQ multiplex PCR; TCRdb keeps in-frame clones, though not all of them. The table includes 100,000 to 150,000 clones, 72% detected once. Sequenced: PBMCs. These TCRs come from a man aged 25-45 years in good health and CMV-seronegative.

The V and J genes are TRBV2 and TRBJ2-6, with TRBD1 identical over 10 bases. Looked up from germline, CDR1 is SNHLY and CDR2 is FYNNEI. V lost 6 bases to trimming and J lost 1 base; unmatched junction nucleotides: 9. The CDR3 is 18 residues long. The CDR3 region has the DNA TGTGCCAGCAGCAAGGACAGGGGGGGTAGGTCTGGGGCCAACGTCCTGACTTTC. Protein sequence: CASSKDRGGRSGANVLTF.

To note about this clone: The same CDR3 arises from other DNA sequences in this sample as well. The CDR3, as DNA: TGTGCCAGCAGTGGAGAAGGGGACAGGGGGTATCCTAATGGCTACACCTTC. Residues: CASSGEGDRGYPNGYTF. The chain links TRBV27 to TRBJ1-2; 11 bases line up with TRBD1. The V segment lost 5 bases and the J segment 6 bases; nucleotides outside the gene matches: 14. CDR1 and CDR2 (germline): MNHEY, SMNVEV (reference sequence). The CDR3 is 17 amino acids.

The V gene is TRBV15, the J gene TRBJ2-5; TRBD1 aligns across 7 bases. The better agreement between TRBJ2-7 and the DNA end casts doubt on the J call. The CDR3 length is 15 residues. CDR1 and CDR2 (germline): LNHNV, YYDKDF (reference sequence). CDR3 coding DNA: TGTGCCACCAGCAGAGATCGGGGACAGACCTACGAGCAGTACTTC. Translated, it gives CATSRDRGQTYEQYF.

The chain uses TRBV6-5 and TRBJ2-7; TRBD1 agrees at 9 bases. Trimming took 6 bases from V and 3 from J; bases not matched to a gene: 9. The CDR3 is made up of 15 amino acids. Germline V gene sequence: CDR1 MNHEY, CDR2 SVGAGI. CDR3 region: CASSPDWDRVYEQYF. DNA for the CDR3: TGTGCCAGCAGCCCCGACTGGGACAGGGTCTACGAGCAGTACTTC.

The chain is built from TRBV7-2 and TRBJ2-3, with 8 positions matching TRBD1. CDR1 is SGHTA, CDR2 FQGNSA, per germline. The V gene end was trimmed by 4 bases and the J gene end by 3 bases; junction bases not matched to a gene: 6. CDR3 length equals 15 residues. The CDR3 protein is CASSSGGGPTDTQYF. CDR3 coding DNA: TGTGCCAGCAGCTCAGGGGGCGGGCCGACAGATACGCAGTATTTT.

The genes are TRBV28 and TRBJ2-1; the D gene is possibly TRBD1 (6 bases). CDR3 length equals 15 residues. Germline V gives CDR1 MDHEN, CDR2 SYDVKM. The V gene lost 4 bases and the J gene lost 8 bases, with 18 bases spanning the gap. DNA for the CDR3: TGTGCCAGCAGTTATCCCGGACAGTTTAGGGATGAGCAGTTCTTC. It translates to CASSYPGQFRDEQFF. Variable domain in full (rest from reference TRBV28 and TRBJ2-1): DVKVTQSSRYLVKRTGEKVFLECVQDMDHENMFWYRQDPGLGLRLIYFSYDVKMKEKGDIPEGYSVSREKKERFSLILESASTNQTSMYLCASSYPGQFRDEQFFGPGTRLTVL.

The CDR3 spells CASSSDRFLYEQYF. CDR3 nucleotide sequence: TGTGCCAGCAGTTCTGACAGGTTTCTTTACGAGCAGTACTTC. V is TRBV6-5 and J is TRBJ2-7; maybe TRBD1 (6 bases). Germline V gene data show CDR1 as MNHEY and CDR2 as SVGAGI. The CDR3 contains 14 residues. V was pared by 4 bases and J by 4 bases, with 14 bases between.

J is TRBJ1-4 and V is TRBV6-5, with 7 positions matching TRBD1. Losses at the gene ends were 0 bases for V and 1 base for J; bases not matched to a gene: 2. The CDR3 totals 16 residues. The germline V gene encodes CDR1 MNHEY and CDR2 SVGAGI. For the CDR3, the DNA is TGTGCCAGCAGTTACTCCCACAGGGGAACTAATGAAAAACTGTTTTTT. It codes for CASSYSHRGTNEKLFF.

V gene TRBV30 combines with J gene TRBJ1-2, with 7 bases fitting TRBD1. V lost 4 bases and J lost 7; bases outside the gene matches: 6. CDR3 length: 12 amino acids. Germline assignment: CDR1 GTSNPN and CDR2 SVGIG (reference sequence). CDR3 amino acids: CAWTGGFSGYTF. Here the CDR3 DNA reads TGTGCCTGGACAGGGGGTTTTTCTGGCTACACCTTC.

The gene calls are TRBV5-8 and TRBJ2-3; possible D gene TRBD2, 6 bases. The CDR3 runs to 15 residues. V dropped 9 bases and J dropped 6 bases, with 23 bases sitting between them. CDR1 and CDR2 from the germline V gene are SGHTS and YDEGEE. CDR3 region: CANPPRGLPGDTQYF. The CDR3 DNA sequence: TGTGCCAACCCCCCACGGGGACTCCCTGGGGATACGCAGTATTTT.

This rearrangement joins TRBV2 to TRBJ2-1; TRBD2 aligns across 9 bases. The germline V gene encodes CDR1 SNHLY and CDR2 FYNNEI. V was clipped by 1 base and J by 8 bases; unmatched bases: 9. This CDR3 is built from 16 residues. The chain's CDR3 is CASSEDGIAGVHEQFF. The DNA for the CDR3 is TGTGCCAGCAGTGAAGACGGTATAGCGGGGGTCCATGAGCAGTTCTTC.

This sequence joins TRBV10-3 and TRBJ2-3, with 11 bases matching TRBD2. Germline loops: CDR1 ENHRY, CDR2 SYGVKD. J was trimmed by 3 bases and V by 11 bases; bases with no gene match: 13. The CDR3 spans 16 residues. In nucleotides, the CDR3 is TGTGCCTCCACCGGGACTAGCGGTTTTCCGACAGATACGCAGTATTTT. It is translated as CASTGTSGFPTDTQYF.

V and J are TRBV4-1 and TRBJ1-1; D may be TRBD1 (5 bases). This CDR3 comprises 11 residues. The germline gives CDR1 MGHRA, CDR2 YSYEKL. Trimming shortened V by 3 bases and J by 8 bases, and 7 bases separated the two germline ends. CDR3 sequence (DNA): TGCGCCAGCAGCCACCAGGGAGAAGCTTTCTTT. Its translation: CASSHQGEAFF.

The J gene is TRBJ2-5, the V gene TRBV13, with TRBD2 matching over 9 bases. The V gene end was trimmed by 3 bases and the J gene end by 7 bases; junction bases not matched to a gene: 3. Germline-derived CDR1 and CDR2 are PRHDT and FYEKMQ (reference sequence). The CDR3 loop spans 13 amino acids. CDR3 loop: CASSFSGGGTQYF. Written as DNA, the CDR3 is TGTGCCAGCAGCTTTAGCGGGGGAGGGACCCAGTACTTC. The full variable domain, its missing parts supplied by reference TRBV13 and TRBJ2-5, is AAGVIQSPRHLIKEKRETATLKCYPIPRHDTVYWYQQGPGQDPQFLISFYEKMQSDKGSIPDRFSAQQFSDYHSELNMSSLELGDSALYFCASSFSGGGTQYFGPGTRLLVL.

The rearrangement joins TRBV29-1 to TRBJ2-2; TRBD2 might be the D (5 bases). The CDR3 extends over 14 amino acids. Trimming left V 7 bases short and J 0 bases short, with 12 bases between. Germline-derived CDR1 and CDR2 are SQVTM and ANQGSEA. The CDR3 reads CSAREGTNTGELFF. The DNA for the CDR3 is TGCAGCGCCCGGGAAGGCACGAACACCGGGGAGCTGTTTTTT.

The rearrangement joins TRBV30 to TRBJ1-1, with unresolved D. The length of the CDR3 is 14 residues. Germline loops: CDR1 GTSNPN, CDR2 SVGIG (reference sequence). Trimming removed 0 bases from V and 1 base from J, with 9 bases in between. The CDR3 DNA is TGTGCCTGGAGTGTGGTTTCAGGGAACACTGAAGCTTTCTTT. This translates into CAWSVVSGNTEAFF.

This chain joins TRBV5-5 and TRBJ2-3; 9 nucleotides agree with TRBD1. Losses at the gene ends were 2 bases for V and 5 bases for J; bases not matched to a gene: 6. The germline V gene encodes CDR1 SGHKS and CDR2 YYEKEE (reference sequence). This CDR3 contains 15 residues. CDR3 bases: TGTGCCAGCAGCTTATCGGACAGGGGTCTAGATACGCAGTATTTT. It encodes CASSLSDRGLDTQYF.

The chain couples TRBV2 to TRBJ1-6; 7 positions agree with TRBD1. V was pared by 6 bases and J by 7 bases, with 3 bases of the junction left unmatched. The germline V gene encodes CDR1 SNHLY and CDR2 FYNNEI. The CDR3 has 13 amino acids. This chain's CDR3 is CASRGDSNSPLHF. Written as DNA, the CDR3 is TGTGCCAGCAGGGGGGACAGCAATTCACCCCTCCACTTT.

The CDR3 DNA reads TGTGCCAGCAACGACAGACCAGCTTTTAGCACAGATACGCAGTATTTT. Encoded protein: CASNDRPAFSTDTQYF. The J gene is TRBJ2-3, the V gene TRBV28; weak D call: TRBD1 (5 bases). Trimming took 7 bases from V and 0 from J, leaving 17 bases between them. The CDR3 consists of 16 residues. CDR1 and CDR2 from the germline V gene are MDHEN and SYDVKM.

This clone was picked up a small number of times. V usage is TRBV12-5 and J usage is TRBJ1-2; D perhaps matches TRBD1 (6 bases). CDR1 is LGHNT, CDR2 FRNRAP, per germline. Trimming removed 1 base at V and 8 bases at J, with 20 bases between. The CDR3 runs to 16 residues. The CDR3, as DNA: TGTGCTAGTGGTTTGGCAGAGGGGGGGGCCCTTCGGGGCTACACCTTC. Its translation is CASGLAEGGALRGYTF.

The V call is TRBV5-4, the J call TRBJ2-3, with unresolved D. Germline values: CDR1 SGHNT, CDR2 YYREEE (reference sequence). CDR3 length: 14 residues. The V end was cut by 0 bases, the J end by 3 bases, with 8 bases between. The CDR3 reads CASSLGQPTDTQYF. CDR3 nucleotides: TGTGCCAGCAGCTTGGGACAACCGACAGATACGCAGTATTTT.

The CDR3 coding sequence is TGTGCCAGTAGTATTAAGGGGGTTGGCACTGAAGCTTTCTTT. It yields the protein CASSIKGVGTEAFF. This chain uses TRBV19 with TRBJ1-1; D perhaps matches TRBD1 (6 bases). This CDR3 has 14 amino acids. From germline, CDR1 is LNHDA and CDR2 SQIVND (reference sequence). V lost 3 bases and J lost 4, with 12 bases in between.

The V and J genes are TRBV2 and TRBJ2-1, with TRBD2 matching over 10 bases. Germline values: CDR1 SNHLY, CDR2 FYNNEI. The CDR3 contains 15 residues. The ends lost 5 bases at V and 4 bases at J; junction bases unmatched: 5. CDR3 protein: CASSSERGGYNEQFF. CDR3 coding DNA: TGTGCCAGCAGTTCTGAGCGGGGGGGTTACAATGAGCAGTTCTTC.

The V call is TRBV4-1, the J call TRBJ2-1; D unresolved. The ends were cut back, 1 base at V and 4 bases at J, with 17 bases in the middle. Looked up from germline, CDR1 is MGHRA and CDR2 is YSYEKL. This CDR3 region has 17 residues. The CDR3 is CASSQVPVTLRYNEQFF. The CDR3 nucleotides read TGCGCCAGCAGCCAAGTACCGGTCACTTTACGATACAATGAGCAGTTCTTC.

This clone was observed a few times. The chain couples TRBV9 to TRBJ1-4; D perhaps matches TRBD1 (6 bases). Trimming left V 3 bases short and J 0 bases short, with 15 bases between. Germline V gene data show CDR1 as SGDLS and CDR2 as YYNGEE. There are 17 residues in the CDR3. CDR3 nucleotides: TGTGCCAGCAGCGCCCTCAGGGGTCCCGCAACTAATGAAAAACTGTTTTTT. Translated, it gives CASSALRGPATNEKLFF.

V is TRBV4-1 and J is TRBJ2-4; 11 bases agree with TRBD2. Germline V gene data show CDR1 as MGHRA and CDR2 as YSYEKL. The CDR3 runs 17 residues. J was trimmed by 0 bases and V by 5 bases; bases with no gene match: 6. The CDR3 sequence is CASSVSGGALAKNIQYF. The CDR3 DNA is TGCGCCAGCAGCGTTAGCGGGGGGGCCCTAGCCAAAAACATTCAGTACTTC.

The J gene is TRBJ2-2, the V gene TRBV4-2, with D maybe TRBD2 (6 bases). Germline CDR1 is LGHNA and CDR2 is YNFKEQ. Trimming removed 1 base at V and 2 bases at J, with 11 bases between. The CDR3 extends over 16 amino acids. CDR3 DNA sequence: TGTGCCAGCAGCCAAGTGGGGGGATCTAACACCGGGGAGCTGTTTTTT. Protein sequence: CASSQVGGSNTGELFF.

The count of this clone is one. V usage is TRBV4-3 and J usage is TRBJ2-4, with D tentatively TRBD2 (5 bases). V lost 1 base and J lost 6, with 13 bases in between. This CDR3 contains 15 residues. In germline, CDR1 is LGHNA, CDR2 YSLEER. The CDR3: CASSQVPGSPNIQYF. Written as DNA, the CDR3 is TGCGCCAGCAGCCAAGTTCCGGGGTCACCAAACATTCAGTACTTC.

The V and J genes are TRBV28 and TRBJ2-5, with TRBD1 as a possible D gene (6 bases). Trimming removed 4 bases at V and 2 bases at J, with 20 bases between. The germline gives CDR1 MDHEN, CDR2 SYDVKM. The CDR3 sequence is 17 residues long. The CDR3 is CASSYLRDKKPQETQYF. The CDR3 DNA sequence: TGTGCCAGCAGTTATCTACGGGACAAGAAACCGCAAGAGACCCAGTACTTC.

The V and J genes are TRBV4-1 and TRBJ1-1; D is ambiguous. The V gene lost 0 bases and the J gene lost 11 bases, with 16 bases spanning the gap. This CDR3 contains 14 residues. Germline values: CDR1 MGHRA, CDR2 YSYEKL. The DNA for the CDR3 is TGCGCCAGCAGCCAAGATCTTCCGGCCATCGGGGCTTTCTTT. Amino acid sequence: CASSQDLPAIGAFF.

DNA for the CDR3: TGTGCCAGCAGCTTAGTCCCCAGCGGGGCGACACCGCAGTATTTT. This gives the protein CASSLVPSGATPQYF. The V call is TRBV7-3, the J call TRBJ2-3; TRBD2 agrees at 7 bases. This CDR3 has 15 amino acids. Trimming removed 2 bases from V and 10 bases from J; junction bases left unmatched: 12. Germline V gene sequence: CDR1 SGHTA, CDR2 FQGTGA.